These T cell receptor beta chains were read from a single sample in a study of cytomegalovirus exposure and HLA in healthy donors. The table came from immunoSEQ multiplex PCR; TCRdb's copy has only in-frame clones and leaves some out. This sample has some 140,000 clones, with roughly 80% found just once. The sequencing input was PBMCs. The receptors were gathered from a man between 25 and 39 years old in good health and CMV-seronegative. Both conserved end residues are part of each CDR3. Fields, in order: V gene, D gene, clone size, J gene, CDR3 protein, CDR3 DNA. The D gene is left open where the match is weak. Size tells how often a clone was seen (once, few, many) or the class of an expanded clone, and some rows leave it out.

>TRBV5-4|TRBD2|-|TRBJ2-2
CASSLVLAGGTGELFF
TGTGCCAGCAGCTTGGTACTAGCGGGAGGAACCGGGGAGCTGTTTTTT
>TRBV19|-|-|TRBJ2-7
CASSIDRGPSYEQYF
TGTGCCAGTAGTATAGACAGGGGACCCTCCTACGAGCAGTACTTC
>TRBV2|-|few|TRBJ2-5
CASRDIETQYF
TGTGCCAGCAGGGACATCGAGACCCAGTACTTC
>TRBV19|-|-|TRBJ1-1
CASSIDGRDTNTEAFF
TGTGCCAGTAGTATAGATGGAAGGGACACAAACACTGAAGCTTTCTTT
>TRBV7-6|TRBD1|-|TRBJ2-5
CASSLEGFLQGARQETQYF
TGTGCCAGCAGCTTAGAAGGATTTCTACAGGGGGCCCGTCAAGAGACCCAGTACTTC
>TRBV7-9|-|-|TRBJ2-5
CASSPSNAFFRETQYF
TGTGCCAGCAGCCCGTCGAACGCATTTTTTCGGGAGACCCAGTACTTC
>TRBV5-4|TRBD1|-|TRBJ2-7
CASSTPGQGPVEQYF
TGTGCCAGCAGCACTCCGGGACAGGGGCCGGTCGAGCAGTACTTC
>TRBV14|-|-|TRBJ1-5
CASSQVQGSNQPQHF
TGTGCCAGCAGCCAGGTGCAGGGGAGCAATCAGCCCCAGCATTTT
>TRBV27|-|-|TRBJ2-2
CASSLGRGSARWELFF
TGTGCCAGCAGTTTAGGGCGGGGCTCAGCTAGATGGGAGCTGTTTTTT
>TRBV7-2|-|-|TRBJ2-1
CASSTGTPGQAEQFF
TGTGCCAGCAGCACCGGGACACCTGGGCAGGCTGAGCAGTTCTTC
>TRBV28|-|few|TRBJ2-7
CASSPRRDPYEQYF
TGTGCCAGCAGCCCTAGGAGGGACCCCTACGAGCAGTACTTC
>TRBV4-1|TRBD1|-|TRBJ1-5
CASSQVGTGGQPQHF
TGCGCCAGCAGCCAAGTGGGGACAGGGGGCCAGCCCCAGCATTTT
>TRBV18|-|-|TRBJ2-5
CASSPVEFETQYF
TGTGCCAGCTCACCGGTAGAGTTTGAGACCCAGTACTTC
>TRBV5-6|-|-|TRBJ2-1
CASSSTGTEQFF
TGTGCCAGCAGCTCGACCGGGACAGAGCAGTTCTTC
>TRBV18|-|-|TRBJ2-3
CASSQASSSTDTQYF
TGTGCCAGCTCACAGGCTAGTTCTAGCACAGATACGCAGTATTTT
>TRBV11-2|TRBD2|-|TRBJ2-7
CASSQGLAGETYEQYF
TGTGCCAGCAGCCAGGGACTAGCGGGAGAGACCTACGAGCAGTACTTC